The 16 T cell receptor beta chains listed next were all sequenced from one sample in a study of graft-versus-host responses after intestinal transplantation. These receptors' antigens are unknown. Clones were read by immunoSEQ multiplex PCR, and TCRdb kept only the in-frame ones, dropping some. The data hold tens of thousands of clones, with approximately 91% observed a single time. The sample was unstimulated CD4+ T cells sorted from spleen or lymph node cells, taken before transplant. The receptors come from a human donor who was the organ donor for an intestinal transplant.

The table lists this clone with a count of one. The J gene is TRBJ1-2, the V gene TRBV28; 8 bases agree with TRBD1. CDR1 is MDHEN, CDR2 SYDVKM, per germline. This CDR3 spans 15 amino acids. Trimming at V came to 3 bases and at J to 0 bases, leaving 3 bases not matched to a gene. The CDR3 reads CASSLGDRSNYGYTF. DNA of the CDR3: TGTGCCAGCAGTTTGGGGGACAGGTCTAACTATGGCTACACCTTC.

The CDR3 region is CASSEQGRGAQPQHF. The DNA for the CDR3 is TGTGCCAGCAGTGAACAGGGCCGGGGGGCTCAGCCCCAGCATTTT. The rearrangement joins TRBV6-1 to TRBJ1-5; possibly TRBD1 for D (6 bases). The CDR3 spans 15 residues. Germline lookup yields CDR1 MNHNS and CDR2 SASEGT. V was clipped by 2 bases and J by 6 bases, with 14 bases between them.

The chain combines TRBV5-1 with TRBJ2-7; TRBD2 matches 12 bases. V shed 6 bases, J shed 2 bases, and the junction held 3 bases outside the gene matches. This CDR3 region has 14 residues. Per the germline V gene, CDR1 is SGHRS and CDR2 is YFSETQ. CDR3 residues: CASKLAGGPYEQYF. CDR3 coding DNA: TGCGCCAGCAAACTAGCGGGAGGCCCCTACGAGCAGTACTTC.

This sequence joins TRBV6-5 and TRBJ2-5, with TRBD1 matching 7 bases. This CDR3 comprises 15 residues. The V gene end was trimmed by 5 bases and the J gene end by 4 bases; junction bases not matched to a gene: 10. Germline CDR1 and CDR2: MNHEY and SVGAGI. The CDR3 nucleotides are TGTGCCAGCAGTCCCCGAAGAGGGGGCGTAGAGACCCAGTACTTC. Encoded protein: CASSPRRGGVETQYF.

V is TRBV7-3 and J is TRBJ2-5; no firm D call. Germline assignment: CDR1 SGHTA and CDR2 FQGTGA. V lost 5 bases and J lost 4, with 11 bases in between. The CDR3 length is 13 residues. As DNA, the CDR3 is TGTGCCAGCAGCCCCCTGGGCGGAGAGACCCAGTACTTC. Protein product: CASSPLGGETQYF. Supplemented by reference TRBV7-3 and TRBJ2-5, the full variable domain reads GAGVSQTPSNKVTEKGKYVELRCDPISGHTALYWYRQSLGQGPEFLIYFQGTGAADDSGLPNDRFFAVRPEGSVSTLKIQRTERGDSAVYLCASSPLGGETQYFGPGTRLLVL.

V and J are TRBV5-5 and TRBJ2-5; D not certain. CDR1 and CDR2 from the germline V gene are SGHKS and YYEKEE (reference sequence). V gave up 1 base and J gave up 1 base, with 5 bases separating them. The length of the CDR3 is 13 residues. In DNA form, the CDR3 reads TGTGCCAGCAGCTTGTTGGCCCAAGAGACCCAGTACTTC. Translated: CASSLLAQETQYF.

The DNA for the CDR3 is TGTGCCAGCAGCCCAAATGCCGGGGGTGAAAAACTGTTTTTT. Its protein is CASSPNAGGEKLFF. The gene calls are TRBV5-4 and TRBJ1-4; weak D call: TRBD1 (5 bases). The CDR3 is made up of 14 amino acids. V was pared by 4 bases and J by 7 bases, with 14 bases between. Germline-derived CDR1 and CDR2 are SGHNT and YYREEE (reference sequence).

In this sample, this clone turned up a few times. V usage is TRBV7-2 and J usage is TRBJ2-7; the match to TRBD2 covers 10 bases. The CDR3 totals 15 residues. V trimming: 1 base; J trimming: 2 bases; junction bases outside the gene matches: 2. The germline CDR1 and CDR2 sequences are SGHTA and FQGNSA. The CDR3 sequence: CASSLEAGGPYEQYF. The CDR3 DNA is TGTGCCAGCAGCTTAGAAGCGGGAGGGCCCTACGAGCAGTACTTC.

This chain uses TRBV5-5 with TRBJ2-7, with D possibly TRBD2 on 5 matching bases. Germline V gene data show CDR1 as SGHKS and CDR2 as YYEKEE (reference sequence). Trimming left V 0 bases short and J 3 bases short, with 10 bases between. CDR3 size: 14 residues. CDR3 amino acids: CASSLDRGSYEQYF. For the CDR3, the DNA is TGTGCCAGCAGCTTGGACCGGGGAAGCTACGAGCAGTACTTC.

The V and J genes are TRBV7-9 and TRBJ2-4; TRBD2 matches at 13 bases. Germline assignment: CDR1 SEHNR and CDR2 FQNEAQ (reference sequence). J lost 2 bases, V lost 2 bases, and 6 bases had no gene match. The CDR3 length is 18 residues. The CDR3 loop is CASSLFLLAGGSKNIQYF. CDR3 DNA sequence: TGTGCCAGCAGCTTATTCCTACTAGCGGGAGGGTCCAAAAACATTCAGTACTTC.

The chain employs TRBV10-3 and TRBJ2-7; D possibly corresponds to TRBD2 (5 bases). CDR1 is ENHRY and CDR2 is SYGVKD in the germline V gene. The ends were cut back, 6 bases at V and 4 bases at J, with 7 bases in the middle. This CDR3 is built from 11 residues. The CDR3 bases are TGTGCCATCAGGACGGGGTACGAGCAGTACTTC. Its translation is CAIRTGYEQYF.

The gene calls are TRBV12-2 and TRBJ2-7; the table names TRBD2, a call not compared with the DNA. TRBV12-2 is listed as a pseudogene. The CDR3 has 15 amino acids. The CDR3 nucleotides read TGTGCAAGTCGCTTACAGGCCAGGGACTTCTACGAGCAGTACTTC. Protein product: CASRLQARDFYEQYF.

As concerns this clone: The junction does not match germline at one end; this may be a read error. The chain employs TRBV7-7 and TRBJ2-3; D gene uncertain. There are 15 residues in the CDR3. Germline lookup yields CDR1 SSHAT and CDR2 FNYEAQ (reference sequence). The CDR3 DNA reads as TGTGCTAGCAGCTTAGTCTTCTCTAGCACAGATACGCAGTATTTT. This translates into CASSLVFSSTDTQYF. Combining the CDR3 with reference TRBV7-7 and TRBJ2-3 gives the whole variable domain GAGVSQSPRYKVTKRGQDVTLRCDPISSHATLYWYQQALGQGPEFLTYFNYEAQPDKSGLPSDRFSAERPEGSISTLTIQRTEQRDSAMYRCASSLVFSSTDTQYFGPGTRLTVL.

The chain is built from TRBV7-8 and TRBJ1-5, with 7 bases identical to TRBD1. Germline CDR1 SGHVS, CDR2 FQNEAQ. V lost 1 base and J lost 0; bases outside the gene matches: 3. The length of the CDR3 is 16 residues. DNA of the CDR3: TGTGCCAGCAGCTTAGAGGGGGCAGTTAGCAATCAGCCCCAGCATTTT. Its protein product is CASSLEGAVSNQPQHF.

The gene calls are TRBV27 and TRBJ1-2, with unresolved D. The CDR3 has 12 residues. CDR1 and CDR2 from the germline V gene are MNHEY and SMNVEV (reference sequence). V gave up 6 bases and J gave up 8 bases, with 13 bases separating them. The CDR3 DNA is TGTGCCAGCAGGGCCCCCTCCGGGGGCTACACCTTC. This translates into CASRAPSGGYTF.

This chain links TRBV7-2 with TRBJ2-3, with D perhaps matching TRBD1 (5 bases). Trimming left V 0 bases short and J 1 base short, with 5 bases between. The germline V gene encodes CDR1 SGHTA and CDR2 FQGNSA. CDR3 size: 14 residues. CDR3 nucleotides: TGTGCCAGCAGCTTAGCAGGGGGCACAGATACGCAGTATTTT. Protein product: CASSLAGGTDTQYF.